This TCR beta chain originates from a study of blood T cell repertoires in COVID-19. Assay: immunoSEQ multiplex PCR; the TCRdb copy retains only in-frame clones and omits some. The data contain tens of thousands of clones, about 91% of them singletons. This clone has just a few counts. V lost 5 bases and J 7 bases, leaving 11 bases between the germline ends. The CDR3 runs 13 residues. This sequence joins TRBV12-3 or TRBV12-4 and TRBJ2-2; D might be TRBD1 (5 bases). This TCR derives from a human donor in a cohort sampled during active COVID-19. The sample taken for sequencing was peripheral blood. The CDR3 is CASSPLRDGELFF. DNA of the CDR3: TGTGCCAGCAGTCCACTCAGGGACGGGGAGCTGTTTTTT.